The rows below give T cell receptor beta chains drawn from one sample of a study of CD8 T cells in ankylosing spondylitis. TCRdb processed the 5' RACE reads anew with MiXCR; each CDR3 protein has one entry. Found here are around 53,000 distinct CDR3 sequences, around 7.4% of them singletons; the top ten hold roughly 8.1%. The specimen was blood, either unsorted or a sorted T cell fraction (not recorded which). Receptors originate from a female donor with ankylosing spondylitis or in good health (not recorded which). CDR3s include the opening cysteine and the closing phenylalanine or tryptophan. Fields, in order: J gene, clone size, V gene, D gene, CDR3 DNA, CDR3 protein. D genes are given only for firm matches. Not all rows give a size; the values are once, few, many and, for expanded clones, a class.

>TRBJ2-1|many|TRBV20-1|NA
TGCAGTGCTAGAGCTCGAGGGTTCCGATACAATGAGCAGTTCTTC
CSARARGFRYNEQFF
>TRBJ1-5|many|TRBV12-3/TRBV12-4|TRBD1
TGTGCCAGCAGCGTGACAGGGTACAATCAGCCCCAGCATTTT
CASSVTGYNQPQHF
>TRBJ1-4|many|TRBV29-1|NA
TGCAGCGCCAAGGGTTTGGATGAAAAACTGTTTTTT
CSAKGLDEKLFF
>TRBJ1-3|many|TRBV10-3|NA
TGTGCCGTCGGCGAGGCCGCGCGGTCTGGCAACACCATATATTTT
CAVGEAARSGNTIYF
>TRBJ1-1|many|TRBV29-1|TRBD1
TGCAGCGTTGGGGGTCTCGCAGGGGGCCGTGAAGCTTTCTTT
CSVGGLAGGREAFF
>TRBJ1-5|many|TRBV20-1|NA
TGCAGTGCTAGAGATCAAGGTCGACTTAGCAATCAGCCCCAGCATTTT
CSARDQGRLSNQPQHF
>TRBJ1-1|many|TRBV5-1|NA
TGCGCCAGCAGCTTGGTGAGGGTAGGGACGGTGAACACTGAAGCTTTCTTT
CASSLVRVGTVNTEAFF
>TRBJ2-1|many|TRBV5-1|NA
TGCGCCAGCAGCTCCCTCCAGACCGAAGCGCTCAATGAGCAGTTCTTC
CASSSLQTEALNEQFF
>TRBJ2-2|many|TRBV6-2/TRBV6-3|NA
TGTGCCAGCAGTTACTCGTACCTTTGGGAGTCCACCGGGGAGCTGTTTTTT
CASSYSYLWESTGELFF
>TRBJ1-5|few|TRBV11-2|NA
TGTGCCAGCAGCTTAGACCTTAATCAGCCCCAGCATTTT
CASSLDLNQPQHF
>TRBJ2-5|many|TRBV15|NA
TGTGCCACCAGCAGACCCCTTTCGGGGCAAGAGACCCAGTACTTC
CATSRPLSGQETQYF
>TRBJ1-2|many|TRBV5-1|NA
TGCGCCAGCAGCTTATCCCCGGGAGTTAACTATGGCTACACCTTC
CASSLSPGVNYGYTF
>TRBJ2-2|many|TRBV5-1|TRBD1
TGCGCCAGCAGCTCCGACAGGGGCCCAAACACCGGGGAGCTGTTTTTT
CASSSDRGPNTGELFF
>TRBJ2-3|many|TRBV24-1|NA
TGTGCCACCAGTGATCCTGGAGATACGCAGTATTTT
CATSDPGDTQYF
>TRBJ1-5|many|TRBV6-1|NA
TGTGCCAGCAGTGAAGGGTCTCTTCCCGCAGTCAATCAGCCCCAGCATTTT
CASSEGSLPAVNQPQHF
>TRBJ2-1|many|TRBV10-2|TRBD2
TGCGCCAGCAGTGACACTAGCGGGGGGCCAAATGAGCAGTTCTTC
CASSDTSGGPNEQFF
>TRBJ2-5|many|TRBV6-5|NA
TGTGCCAGCAGTTACGCGGCGGGGCCACAAGAGACCCAGTACTTC
CASSYAAGPQETQYF
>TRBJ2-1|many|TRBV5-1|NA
TGCGCCAGCAGCTTGGAACAGGCCCTCTACAATGAGCAGTTCTTC
CASSLEQALYNEQFF
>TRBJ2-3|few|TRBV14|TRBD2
TGTGCCAGCAGTGCCCCAGCGGGGGATCGGGATACGCAGTATTTT
CASSAPAGDRDTQYF
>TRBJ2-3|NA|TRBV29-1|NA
TGCAGCGTGGAGAAACAGGGTGCAGATACGCAGTATTTT
CSVEKQGADTQYF
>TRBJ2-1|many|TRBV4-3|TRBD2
TGCGCCAGCAGCCAAGAAATGGTGGGGCTAGCGGGGCTCCGGAATGAGCAGTTCTTC
CASSQEMVGLAGLRNEQFF
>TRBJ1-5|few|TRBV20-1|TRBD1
TGCAGTGCTTTGTACGACAGGGAAAATAATCAGCCCCAGCATTTT
CSALYDRENNQPQHF
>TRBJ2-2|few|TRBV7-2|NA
TGTGCCAGCAGCCCAAACTGGAACACCGGGGAGCTGTTTTTT
CASSPNWNTGELFF
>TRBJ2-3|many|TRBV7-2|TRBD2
TGTGCCAGCAGGCGGGGGGCGACAGATACGCAGTATTTT
CASRRGATDTQYF
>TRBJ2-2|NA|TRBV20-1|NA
TGCAGTGCTAGAACGGGTGGGGGGGCGACCGGGGAGCTGTTTTTT
CSARTGGGATGELFF
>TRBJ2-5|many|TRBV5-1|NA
TGCGCCAGCAGCTTGTTAGACGAAGAGACCCAGTACTTC
CASSLLDEETQYF
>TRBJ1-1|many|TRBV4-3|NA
TGCGCCAGCAGCCAAGAAGCGACCCTCCTGAACACTGAAGCTTTCTTT
CASSQEATLLNTEAFF